This T cell receptor beta chain was retrieved from a study of technical replicates of blood from several donors. Using immunoSEQ multiplex PCR, the repertoire was profiled, and TCRdb retains in-frame clones only, with some absent. The repertoire consists of about 88,000 clones, with around 94% occurring once and the leading ten covering around 0.25%. With 1 base removed from V and 2 bases from J, the gap between germline ends came to 8 bases. CDR1 and CDR2 from the germline V gene are MNHEY and SMNVEV (reference sequence). The CDR3 extends over 14 amino acids. What was sequenced was T cells isolated from PBMCs. This rearrangement joins TRBV27 to TRBJ1-1; D might be TRBD1 (5 bases). The source is a human donor in good health. The chain's CDR3 is CASSLWGGNTEAFF. CDR3 coding DNA: TGTGCCAGCAGTTTATGGGGCGGAAACACTGAAGCTTTCTTT.